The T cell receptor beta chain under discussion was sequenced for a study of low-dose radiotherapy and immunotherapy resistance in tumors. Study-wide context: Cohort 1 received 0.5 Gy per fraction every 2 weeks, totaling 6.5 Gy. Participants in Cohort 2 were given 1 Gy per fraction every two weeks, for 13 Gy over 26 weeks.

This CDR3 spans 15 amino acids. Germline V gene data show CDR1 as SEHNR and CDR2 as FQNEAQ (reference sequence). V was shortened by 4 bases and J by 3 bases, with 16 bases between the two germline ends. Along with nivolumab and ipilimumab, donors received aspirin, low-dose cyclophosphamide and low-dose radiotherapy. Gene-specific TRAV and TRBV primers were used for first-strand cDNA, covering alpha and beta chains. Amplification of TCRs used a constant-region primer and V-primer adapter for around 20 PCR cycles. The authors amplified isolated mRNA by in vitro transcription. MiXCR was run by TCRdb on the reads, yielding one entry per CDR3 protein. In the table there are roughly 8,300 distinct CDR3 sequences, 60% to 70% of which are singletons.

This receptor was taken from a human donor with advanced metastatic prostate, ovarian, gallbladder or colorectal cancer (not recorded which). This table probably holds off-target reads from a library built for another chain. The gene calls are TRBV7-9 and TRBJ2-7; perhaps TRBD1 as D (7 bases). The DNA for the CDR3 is TGTGCCAGCAGCTCCCGACAGGGAGGTTTCTACGAGCAGTACTTC. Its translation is CASSSRQGGFYEQYF.